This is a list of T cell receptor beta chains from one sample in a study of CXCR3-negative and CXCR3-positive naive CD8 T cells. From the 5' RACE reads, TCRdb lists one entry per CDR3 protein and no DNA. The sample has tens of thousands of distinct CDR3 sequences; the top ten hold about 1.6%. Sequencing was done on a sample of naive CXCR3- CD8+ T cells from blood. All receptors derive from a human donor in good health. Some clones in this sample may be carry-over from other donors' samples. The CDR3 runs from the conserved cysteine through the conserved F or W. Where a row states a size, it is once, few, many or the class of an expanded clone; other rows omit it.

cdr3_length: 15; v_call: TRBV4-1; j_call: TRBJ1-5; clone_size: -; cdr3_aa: CASSQEGVSNQPQHF
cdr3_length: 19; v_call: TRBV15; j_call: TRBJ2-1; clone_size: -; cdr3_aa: CATSRGTGVYPRQRYEQFF
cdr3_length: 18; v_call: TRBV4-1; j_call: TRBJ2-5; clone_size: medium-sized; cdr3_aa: CASSQGALSGTYQETQYF
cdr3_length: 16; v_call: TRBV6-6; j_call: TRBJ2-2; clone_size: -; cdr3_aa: CASSYPGGEDTGELFF
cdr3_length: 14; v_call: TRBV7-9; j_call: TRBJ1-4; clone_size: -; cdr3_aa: CASSSASGGEKLFF
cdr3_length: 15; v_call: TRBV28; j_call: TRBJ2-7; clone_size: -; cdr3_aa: CASTMSNGTTYEQYF
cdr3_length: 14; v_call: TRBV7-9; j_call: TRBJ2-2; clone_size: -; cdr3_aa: CASSLEGLTGELFF
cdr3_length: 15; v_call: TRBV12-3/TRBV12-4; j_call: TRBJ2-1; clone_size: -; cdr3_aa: CASSAPAAGYNEQFF
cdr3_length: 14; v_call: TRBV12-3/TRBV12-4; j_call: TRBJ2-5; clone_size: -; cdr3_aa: CASSGQEYQETQYF
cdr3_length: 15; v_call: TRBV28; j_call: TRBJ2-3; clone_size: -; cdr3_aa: CASSFLAGVKDTQYF
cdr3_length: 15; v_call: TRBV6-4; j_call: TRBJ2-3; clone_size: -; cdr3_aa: CASSDSRGATDTQYF
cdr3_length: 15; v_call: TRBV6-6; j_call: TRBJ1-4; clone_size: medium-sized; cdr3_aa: CASNPRRSTNEKLFF
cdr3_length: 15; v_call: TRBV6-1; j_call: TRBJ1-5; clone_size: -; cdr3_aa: CASSVPEYSNQPQHF
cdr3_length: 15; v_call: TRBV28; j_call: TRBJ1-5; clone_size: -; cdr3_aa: CASTTGAHSNQPQHF
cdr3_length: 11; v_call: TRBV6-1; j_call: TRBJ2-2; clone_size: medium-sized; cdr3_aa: CAVPLPGELFF
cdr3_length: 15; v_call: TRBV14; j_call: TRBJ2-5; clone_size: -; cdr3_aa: CASSLGDRVPETQYF
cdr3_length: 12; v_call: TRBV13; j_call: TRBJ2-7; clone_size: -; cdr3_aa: CASGAGINEQYF
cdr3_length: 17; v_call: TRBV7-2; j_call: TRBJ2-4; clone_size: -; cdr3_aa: CASSSIRQGGPKNIQYF
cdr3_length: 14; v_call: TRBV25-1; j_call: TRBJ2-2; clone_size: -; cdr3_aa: CASSDYVGAGELFF
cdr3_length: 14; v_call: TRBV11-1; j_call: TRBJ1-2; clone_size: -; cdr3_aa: CASSPPTGTEGYTF
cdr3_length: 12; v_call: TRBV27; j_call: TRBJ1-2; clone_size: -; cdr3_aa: CASSGANYGYTF
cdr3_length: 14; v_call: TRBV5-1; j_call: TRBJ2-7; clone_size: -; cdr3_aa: CASSLGTSNYEQYF
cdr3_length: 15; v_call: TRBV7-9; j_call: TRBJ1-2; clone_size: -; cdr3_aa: CASSLTTGGPRGYTF
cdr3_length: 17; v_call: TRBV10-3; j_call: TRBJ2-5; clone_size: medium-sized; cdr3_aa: CAISDIIGGENGETQYF
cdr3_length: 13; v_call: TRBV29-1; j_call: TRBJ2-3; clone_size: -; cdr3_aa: CSVRGGGTDTQYF
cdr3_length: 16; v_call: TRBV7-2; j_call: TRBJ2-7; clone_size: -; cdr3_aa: CASSLGVGGSAYEQYF
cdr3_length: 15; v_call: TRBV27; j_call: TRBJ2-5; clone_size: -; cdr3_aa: CASSPRWGTEETQYF
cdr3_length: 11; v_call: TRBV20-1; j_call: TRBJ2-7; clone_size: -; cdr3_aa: CSARQVYEQYF
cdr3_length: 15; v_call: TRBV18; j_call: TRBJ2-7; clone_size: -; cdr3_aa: CASFQPGQGIFEQYF
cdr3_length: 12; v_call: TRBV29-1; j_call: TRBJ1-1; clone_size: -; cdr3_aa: CSVMGGRTEAFF
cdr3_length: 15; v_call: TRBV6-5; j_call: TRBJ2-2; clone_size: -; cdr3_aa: CASSYWTTNTGELFF
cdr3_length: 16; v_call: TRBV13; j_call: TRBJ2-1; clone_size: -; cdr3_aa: CASSATSVPSYNEQFF
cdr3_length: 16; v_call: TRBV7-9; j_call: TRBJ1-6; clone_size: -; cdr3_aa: CASSLDPFGPNSPLHF
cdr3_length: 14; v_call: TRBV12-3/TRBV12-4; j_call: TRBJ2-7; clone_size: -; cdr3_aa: CASSPGTVKYEQYF
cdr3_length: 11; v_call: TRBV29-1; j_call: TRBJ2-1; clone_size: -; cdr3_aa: CSVQGAGEQFF
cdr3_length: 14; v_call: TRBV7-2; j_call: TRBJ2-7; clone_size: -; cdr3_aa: CASSLVTSGYEQYF